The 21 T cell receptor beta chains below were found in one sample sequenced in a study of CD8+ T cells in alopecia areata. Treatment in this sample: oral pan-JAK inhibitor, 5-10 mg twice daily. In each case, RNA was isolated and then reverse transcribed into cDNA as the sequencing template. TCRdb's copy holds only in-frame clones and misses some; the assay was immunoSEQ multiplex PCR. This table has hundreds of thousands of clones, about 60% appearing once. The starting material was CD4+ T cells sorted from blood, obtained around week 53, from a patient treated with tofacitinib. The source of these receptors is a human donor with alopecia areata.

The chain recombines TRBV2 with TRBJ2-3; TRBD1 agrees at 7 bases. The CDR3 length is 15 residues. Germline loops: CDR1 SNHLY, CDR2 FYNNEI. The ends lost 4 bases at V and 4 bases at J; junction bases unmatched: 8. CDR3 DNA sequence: TGTGCCAGCAGTGTTGTGGGGCAGGGGGCAGATACGCAGTATTTT. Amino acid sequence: CASSVVGQGADTQYF.

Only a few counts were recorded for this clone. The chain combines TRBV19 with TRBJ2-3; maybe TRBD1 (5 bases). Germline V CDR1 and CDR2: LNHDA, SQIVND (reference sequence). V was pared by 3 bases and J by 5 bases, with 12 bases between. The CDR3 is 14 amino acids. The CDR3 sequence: CASSMLVRGDTQYF. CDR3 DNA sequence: TGTGCCAGTAGTATGTTGGTTAGGGGAGATACGCAGTATTTT.

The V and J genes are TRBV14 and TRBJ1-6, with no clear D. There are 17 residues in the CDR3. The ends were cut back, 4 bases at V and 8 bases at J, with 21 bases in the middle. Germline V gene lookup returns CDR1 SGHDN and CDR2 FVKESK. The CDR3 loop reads CASSLLKGSLRDSPLHF. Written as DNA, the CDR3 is TGTGCCAGCAGCCTCCTAAAAGGATCCCTGCGGGATTCACCCCTCCACTTT.

The CDR3, as DNA: TGTGCCAGCAGCTTGGACAGTGGGGAGACCCAGTACTTC. This codes for CASSLDSGETQYF. The chain is built from TRBV11-1 and TRBJ2-5, with D possibly matching TRBD1 (6 bases). Germline CDR1 SGHAT, CDR2 FQDESV (reference sequence). The CDR3 contains 13 residues. The V end lost 3 bases, the J end lost 5 bases, and 10 bases lay between the germline ends.

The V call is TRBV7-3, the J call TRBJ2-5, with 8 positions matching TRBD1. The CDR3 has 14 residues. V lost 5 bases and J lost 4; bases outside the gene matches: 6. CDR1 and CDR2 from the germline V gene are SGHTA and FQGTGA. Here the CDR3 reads CASSPTGGRETQYF. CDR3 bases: TGTGCCAGCAGCCCTACAGGGGGAAGAGAGACCCAGTACTTC.

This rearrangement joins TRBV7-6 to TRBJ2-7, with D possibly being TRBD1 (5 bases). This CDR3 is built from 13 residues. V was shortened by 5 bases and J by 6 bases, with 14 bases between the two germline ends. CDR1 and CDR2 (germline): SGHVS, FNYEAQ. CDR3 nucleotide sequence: TGTGCCAGCAGCAGAGACAGCTTGGGCGAGCAGTACTTC. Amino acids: CASSRDSLGEQYF. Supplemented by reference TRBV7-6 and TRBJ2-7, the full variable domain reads GAGVSQSPRYKVTKRGQDVALRCDPISGHVSLYWYRQALGQGPEFLTYFNYEAQQDKSGLPNDRFSAERPEGSISTLTIQRTEQRDSAMYRCASSRDSLGEQYFGPGTRLTVT.

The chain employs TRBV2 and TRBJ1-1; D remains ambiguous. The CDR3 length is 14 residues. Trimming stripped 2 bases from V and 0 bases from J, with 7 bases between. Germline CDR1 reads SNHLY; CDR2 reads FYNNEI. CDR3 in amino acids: CASSENRLNTEAFF. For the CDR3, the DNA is TGTGCCAGCAGTGAAAACAGATTGAACACTGAAGCTTTCTTT.

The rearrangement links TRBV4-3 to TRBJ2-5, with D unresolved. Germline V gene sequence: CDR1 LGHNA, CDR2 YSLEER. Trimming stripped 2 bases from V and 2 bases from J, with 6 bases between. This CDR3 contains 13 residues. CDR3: CASSQHIQETQYF. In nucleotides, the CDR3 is TGCGCCAGCAGCCAACACATACAAGAGACCCAGTACTTC.

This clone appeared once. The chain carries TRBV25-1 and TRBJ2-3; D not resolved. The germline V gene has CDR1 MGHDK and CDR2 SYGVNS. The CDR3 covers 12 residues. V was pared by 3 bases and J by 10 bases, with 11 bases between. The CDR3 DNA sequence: TGTGCCAGCAGTGAGTCGCCCCGAGCGCAGTATTTT. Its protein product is CASSESPRAQYF.

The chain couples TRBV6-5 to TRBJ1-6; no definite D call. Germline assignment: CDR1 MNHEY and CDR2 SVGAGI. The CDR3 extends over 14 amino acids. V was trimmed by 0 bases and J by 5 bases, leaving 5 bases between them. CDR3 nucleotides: TGTGCCAGCAGTTACTCAGGAAATAATTCACCCCTCCACTTT. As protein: CASSYSGNNSPLHF.

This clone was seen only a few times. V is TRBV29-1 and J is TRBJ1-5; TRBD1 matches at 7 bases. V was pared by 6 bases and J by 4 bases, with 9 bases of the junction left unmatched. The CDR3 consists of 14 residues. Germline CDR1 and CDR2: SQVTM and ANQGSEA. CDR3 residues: CSVGETGPNQPQHF. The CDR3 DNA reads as TGCAGCGTGGGGGAGACAGGGCCTAATCAGCCCCAGCATTTT.

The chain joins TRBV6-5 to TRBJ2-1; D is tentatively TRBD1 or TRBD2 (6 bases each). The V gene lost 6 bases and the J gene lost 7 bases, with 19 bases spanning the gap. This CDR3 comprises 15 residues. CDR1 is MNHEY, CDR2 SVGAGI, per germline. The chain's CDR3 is CASSNTGKGGNEQFF. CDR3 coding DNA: TGTGCCAGCAGCAATACAGGGAAAGGAGGGAATGAGCAGTTCTTC.

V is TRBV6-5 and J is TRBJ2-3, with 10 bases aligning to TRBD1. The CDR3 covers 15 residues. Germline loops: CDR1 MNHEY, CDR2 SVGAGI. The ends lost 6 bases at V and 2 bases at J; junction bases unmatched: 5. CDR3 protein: CASSRGQGYTDTQYF. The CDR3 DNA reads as TGTGCCAGCAGCCGGGGACAGGGGTACACAGATACGCAGTATTTT.

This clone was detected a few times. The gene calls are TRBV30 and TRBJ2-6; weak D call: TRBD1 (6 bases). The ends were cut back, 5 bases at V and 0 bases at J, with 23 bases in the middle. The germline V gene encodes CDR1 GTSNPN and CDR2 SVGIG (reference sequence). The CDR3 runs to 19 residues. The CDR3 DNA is TGTGCCTGGGCAACCAGGAAGGGACATAAAGACTCTGGGGCCAACGTCCTGACTTTC. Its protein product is CAWATRKGHKDSGANVLTF.

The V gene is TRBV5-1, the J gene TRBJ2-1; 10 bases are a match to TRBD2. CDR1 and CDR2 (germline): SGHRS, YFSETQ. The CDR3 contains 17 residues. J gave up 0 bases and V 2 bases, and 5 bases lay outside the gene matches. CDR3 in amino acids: CASSFGLAASSYNEQFF. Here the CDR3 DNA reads TGCGCCAGCAGCTTCGGACTAGCGGCAAGCTCCTACAATGAGCAGTTCTTC.

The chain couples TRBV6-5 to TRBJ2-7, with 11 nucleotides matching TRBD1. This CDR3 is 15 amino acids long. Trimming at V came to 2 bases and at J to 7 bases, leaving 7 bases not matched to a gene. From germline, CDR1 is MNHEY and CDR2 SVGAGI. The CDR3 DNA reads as TGTGCCAGCAGTTACGAGGACAGGGGGCGAGGGGAGCAGTACTTC. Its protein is CASSYEDRGRGEQYF.

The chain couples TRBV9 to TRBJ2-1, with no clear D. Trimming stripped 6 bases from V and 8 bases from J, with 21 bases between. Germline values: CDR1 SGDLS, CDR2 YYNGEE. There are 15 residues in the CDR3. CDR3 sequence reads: CASNSIGRPWDEQFF. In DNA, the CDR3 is TGTGCCAGCAACTCTATCGGACGCCCGTGGGATGAGCAGTTCTTC.

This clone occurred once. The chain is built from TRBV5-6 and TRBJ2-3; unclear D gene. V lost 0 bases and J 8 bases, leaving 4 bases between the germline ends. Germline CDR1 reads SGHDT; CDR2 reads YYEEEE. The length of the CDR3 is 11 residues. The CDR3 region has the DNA TGTGCCAGCAGCTTGGGTGGTACGCAGTATTTT. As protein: CASSLGGTQYF.

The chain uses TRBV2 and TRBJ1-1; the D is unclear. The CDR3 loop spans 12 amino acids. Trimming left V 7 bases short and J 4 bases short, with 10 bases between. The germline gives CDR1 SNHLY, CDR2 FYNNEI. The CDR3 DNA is TGTGCCAGCACGGCAATAGGCACTGAAGCTTTCTTT. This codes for CASTAIGTEAFF. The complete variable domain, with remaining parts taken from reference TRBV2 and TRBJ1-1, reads EPEVTQTPSHQVTQMGQEVILRCVPISNHLYFYWYRQILGQKVEFLVSFYNNEISEKSEIFDDQFSVERPDGSNFTLKIRSTKLEDSAMYFCASTAIGTEAFFGQGTRLTVV.

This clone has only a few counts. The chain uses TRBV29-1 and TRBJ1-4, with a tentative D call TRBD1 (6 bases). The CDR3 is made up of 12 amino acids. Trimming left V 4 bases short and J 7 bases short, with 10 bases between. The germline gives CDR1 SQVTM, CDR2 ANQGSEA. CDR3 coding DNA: TGCAGCGTTGTGGACAGCCTTGAAAAACTGTTTTTT. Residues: CSVVDSLEKLFF.

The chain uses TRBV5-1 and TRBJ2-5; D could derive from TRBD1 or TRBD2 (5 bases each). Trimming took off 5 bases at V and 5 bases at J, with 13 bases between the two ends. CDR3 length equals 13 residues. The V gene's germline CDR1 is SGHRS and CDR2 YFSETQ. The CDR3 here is CASSSQDLETQYF. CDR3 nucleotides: TGCGCCAGCAGTTCACAGGACTTGGAGACCCAGTACTTC.